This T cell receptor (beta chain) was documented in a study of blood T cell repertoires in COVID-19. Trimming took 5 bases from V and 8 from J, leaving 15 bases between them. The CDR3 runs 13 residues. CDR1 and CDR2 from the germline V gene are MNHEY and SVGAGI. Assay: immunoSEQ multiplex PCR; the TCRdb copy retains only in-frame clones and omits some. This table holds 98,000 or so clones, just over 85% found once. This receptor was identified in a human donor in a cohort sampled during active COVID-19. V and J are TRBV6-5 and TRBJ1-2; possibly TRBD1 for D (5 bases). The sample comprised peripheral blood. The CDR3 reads CASSTSGKGGYTF. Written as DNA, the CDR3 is TGTGCCAGCAGTACCTCAGGGAAAGGAGGCTACACCTTC.